Sequencing of this T cell receptor beta chain was carried out in a study of identifying expanded T cells in peripheral blood. CDR3 length equals 13 residues. V was shortened by 1 base and J by 4 bases, with 7 bases between the two germline ends. Germline lookup yields CDR1 SGHNT and CDR2 YENEEA. Only in-frame clones appear in the TCRdb table, and some are missing; sequencing was by immunoSEQ multiplex PCR. The data hold about 120,000 clones, with 84% observed a single time. As concerns this clone: Antigen: not known.

Findings and caveats of the study: Roughly two-week clone count variance significantly increased as total template count grew.

Sequencing used blood. This receptor was taken from a person between 18 and 75 years old in good health. The genes are TRBV11-3 and TRBJ1-1; D is unresolved. CDR3 DNA: TGTGCCAGCAGCTTAGGTTGGGCCACTGAAGCTTTCTTT. Its translation is CASSLGWATEAFF.